This TCR beta chain was identified in a study of memory CD4+ T cells and cytomegalovirus serostatus. Whole-study results and caveats: Suggested: most of the CMV-linked TCR signature lies in CD4+ memory cells. Each of approximately 73 CMV-associated TCRbeta sequences occurred in one to five individuals.

This CDR3 has 13 residues. V was pared by 7 bases and J by 0 bases, with 8 bases between. Per the germline V gene, CDR1 is SGHRS and CDR2 is YFSETQ. About this clone itself: Its cognate antigen is unknown.

TCRdb's table, derived via immunoSEQ multiplex PCR, lists solely in-frame clones and lacks some. The profile shows 50,000 to 70,000 clones, approximately 80% of them singletons. Single viable CD3+CD4+CD8-CD45RO+ cells were sorted as the memory CD4+ T cells. Serostatus was set by detecting CMV pp150, pp28, p38, p52 IgG. Total CD4+ T cells were enriched by CD4 positive selection. This sequence joins TRBV5-1 and TRBJ1-5; D is undetermined. The sequenced material came from memory CD4+ T cells from blood. This clonotype was sampled from an adult in good health and CMV-seronegative. The CDR3 loop is CASEAASNQPQHF. CDR3 coding DNA: TGCGCCAGCGAGGCAGCTAGCAATCAGCCCCAGCATTTT.